A single sample is the source of the 30 T cell receptor beta chains below, sequenced in a study of blood T cells in healthy people across ages. For the second PCR, which ran for about 7 to 12 cycles, a sample-barcoded 5' primer and a J-beta primer mix were used. TCRdb itself ran the 5' RACE reads through MiXCR, one entry per CDR3 protein. Among approximately 960,000 distinct CDR3 sequences listed, 25% to 35% were seen once. The same data also went into a second study, on T cells of mothers and their children.

Sequenced sample: blood. The source of these receptors is a woman aged 40 to 55 in good health.

The table lists this clonotype with a few counts. This chain connects TRBV3-1 to TRBJ1-2; D gene uncertain. Trimming took off 1 base at V and 8 bases at J, with 11 bases between the two ends. The CDR3 is made up of 13 amino acids. CDR1 LGHDT and CDR2 YNNKEL come from the germline V gene (reference sequence). Written as DNA, the CDR3 is TGTGCCAGCAGCCAAGTACAGAAAGGAGGCTACACCTTC. This gives the protein CASSQVQKGGYTF.

This clonotype was recorded at least ten times. One junction end does not reproduce the germline sequence, and a read error may be involved. The chain links TRBV5-1 to TRBJ2-7; 8 positions match TRBD1. The CDR3 loop spans 13 amino acids. Germline values: CDR1 SGHRS, CDR2 YFSETQ. The CDR3 region is CASSSDRGGEQYF. CDR3 nucleotide sequence: TGTGCTAGCAGCTCCGACAGGGGTGGGGAGCAGTACTTC.

This clonotype has a handful of counts. The V call is TRBV12-3 or TRBV12-4, the J call TRBJ2-1; the match to TRBD1 covers 10 bases. After removal of 1 base from V and 6 bases from J, the junction contained 12 bases not matched to a gene. The CDR3 has 18 amino acids. The CDR3 loop reads CASSLDMGQGNYFNEQFF. DNA for the CDR3: TGTGCCAGCAGTTTAGATATGGGACAGGGGAACTACTTCAATGAGCAGTTCTTC.

J is TRBJ1-1 and V is TRBV4-1, with D perhaps TRBD1 (6 bases). The CDR3 spans 17 residues. Germline V lookup: CDR1 MGHRA, CDR2 YSYEKL. Trimming removed 4 bases from V and 1 base from J, with 19 bases in between. Here the CDR3 reads CASSLTGTRMGNTEAFF. CDR3 bases: TGCGCCAGCAGCCTAACCGGGACAAGAATGGGGAACACTGAAGCTTTCTTT.

The rearrangement uses TRBV6-1 and TRBJ2-5; D possibly uses TRBD1 or TRBD2 (5 bases each). V lost 2 bases, J lost 7 bases, and 17 bases lay in between. This CDR3 region has 15 residues. The germline CDR1 and CDR2 sequences are MNHNS and SASEGT. The CDR3 spells CASSELGTVMRTQYF. The CDR3, as DNA: TGTGCCAGCAGTGAACTCGGGACGGTTATGCGGACCCAGTACTTC.

This clonotype has at least ten counts. The chain carries TRBV12-3 or TRBV12-4 and TRBJ1-2, with TRBD1 matching over 8 bases. This CDR3 comprises 15 residues. The V gene end was trimmed by 5 bases and the J gene end by 5 bases; junction bases not matched to a gene: 10. The CDR3 is CASSPPGQEGYGYTF. The CDR3 DNA sequence: TGTGCCAGCAGTCCCCCGGGACAGGAGGGATATGGCTACACCTTC.

This clonotype appeared a few times. This CDR3 is CASSSWNGNQPQHF. CDR3 coding DNA: TGTGCCAGCAGCAGTTGGAATGGCAATCAGCCCCAGCATTTT. The gene calls are TRBV5-6 and TRBJ1-5; D call uncertain. This CDR3 spans 14 amino acids. CDR1 SGHDT and CDR2 YYEEEE come from the germline V gene. V lost 4 bases to trimming and J lost 2 bases, with 10 bases between them.

This clonotype was seen repeatedly, ten times or more. The chain has TRBV7-3 and TRBJ2-3, with 7 nucleotides matching TRBD1. Per the germline V gene, CDR1 is SGHTA and CDR2 is FQGTGA. V was clipped by 3 bases and J by 4 bases; unmatched bases: 1. The CDR3 is 13 residues long. As DNA, the CDR3 is TGTGCCAGCAGCTTTGGACAGGCAGATACGCAGTATTTT. Protein: CASSFGQADTQYF.

The chain has TRBV18 and TRBJ1-6; the match to TRBD1 covers 8 bases. The CDR3 runs 16 residues. Trimming took 0 bases from V and 5 from J; bases not matched to a gene: 3. Germline V gene sequence: CDR1 KGHSH, CDR2 LQKENI. The CDR3 here is CASSPPGQVDNSPLHF. DNA for the CDR3: TGTGCCAGCTCACCACCGGGACAGGTTGATAATTCACCCCTCCACTTT.

This clonotype was seen only a few times. The chain couples TRBV10-3 to TRBJ2-3; 10 bases map to TRBD2. Germline CDR1 reads ENHRY; CDR2 reads SYGVKD. J lost 7 bases, V lost 0 bases, and 13 bases had no gene match. The CDR3 has 18 amino acids. The chain's CDR3 is CAISESRLAGDARHTQYF. The DNA of the CDR3 is TGTGCCATCAGTGAGTCGCGGCTAGCGGGAGACGCACGCCATACGCAGTATTTT.

The chain joins TRBV20-1 to TRBJ2-7; D uncertain. Germline lookup yields CDR1 DFQATT and CDR2 SNEGSKA (reference sequence). V was trimmed by 5 bases and J by 6 bases, leaving 20 bases between them. This CDR3 is 14 amino acids long. The CDR3 bases are TGCAGTGCTTCCTTTCCAGACAAAGCCTGCGAGCAGTACTTC. Amino acid sequence: CSASFPDKACEQYF.

The chain combines TRBV9 with TRBJ2-3; D is possibly TRBD1 or TRBD2 (6 bases each). The CDR3 loop spans 16 amino acids. V lost 2 bases, J lost 2 bases, and 15 bases lay in between. Looked up from germline, CDR1 is SGDLS and CDR2 is YYNGEE. In DNA form, the CDR3 reads TGTGCCAGCAGCGTGGGACGGGGGCCGCTCACAGATACGCAGTATTTT. Its protein is CASSVGRGPLTDTQYF.

As for this clonotype: The junction shows a germline mismatch at one end, possibly a read error. The CDR3 nucleotides are TGCGCCAGCAGCCTATACTCTGGGGCCAACGTCCGGACTTTC. Encoded protein: CASSLYSGANVRTF. The chain has TRBV5-1 and TRBJ2-6; perhaps TRBD1 as D (5 bases). CDR1 and CDR2 from the germline V gene are SGHRS and YFSETQ. The CDR3 extends over 14 amino acids.

The V and J genes are TRBV24-1 and TRBJ2-3; TRBD1 or TRBD2 may be the D gene (6 bases each). Germline values: CDR1 KGHDR, CDR2 SFDVKD. Trimming took off 5 bases at V and 2 bases at J, with 16 bases between the two ends. The CDR3 contains 16 residues. CDR3 protein: CATSALVGGYTDTQYF. CDR3 DNA sequence: TGTGCCACCAGTGCCTTAGTGGGGGGCTACACAGATACGCAGTATTTT.

This clonotype occurred many times. The chain recombines TRBV7-6 with TRBJ2-7; 8 positions match TRBD1. Germline V gene data show CDR1 as SGHVS and CDR2 as FNYEAQ. J gave up 1 base and V 1 base, and 3 bases lay outside the gene matches. The CDR3 has 15 residues. DNA of the CDR3: TGTGCCAGCAGCTTAGAACAGGGGGTTTCCTACGAGCAGTACTTC. Its translation: CASSLEQGVSYEQYF.

Points on this clonotype: The germline gene is not matched at one end of the junction; a read error may be the cause. The chain is built from TRBV7-9 and TRBJ1-1; D may be TRBD1 (6 bases). The germline gives CDR1 SEHNR, CDR2 FQNEAQ (reference sequence). The CDR3 runs 12 residues. In nucleotides, the CDR3 is TGTGCCTGGGGGGCCTTCAACACTGGAGCTTTCTTT. Protein: CAWGAFNTGAFF.

Concerning this clonotype: This clone may be a read error of a much larger clone one base away. The rearrangement uses TRBV3-1 and TRBJ2-5; tentatively, D is TRBD2 (5 bases). The CDR3 runs 12 residues. The V gene's germline CDR1 is LGHDT and CDR2 YNNKEL (reference sequence). CDR3 amino acids: CTSSHALREQYF. In DNA, the CDR3 is TGTACCAGCAGCCATGCTCTTAGGGAGCAGTACTTC.

CDR3 nucleotide sequence: TGTGCCAGCATTTACAGGGGGCTACCTGGTGAAGCTTTCTTT. Translating gives CASIYRGLPGEAFF. This chain connects TRBV12-3 or TRBV12-4 to TRBJ1-1; 9 bases match TRBD1. The CDR3 totals 14 residues. V shed 7 bases and J 7 bases; nucleotides not matched to a gene: 10.

The chain recombines TRBV9 with TRBJ2-1, with TRBD2 as a possible D gene (6 bases). The DNA end lines up better with TRBJ2-7; the J call may be wrong. The CDR3 length is 18 residues. Germline CDR1 and CDR2: SGDLS and YYNGEE. CDR3 sequence reads: CASSVEPRAGSSYNEQYF. Written as DNA, the CDR3 is TGTGCCAGCAGCGTAGAACCCCGGGCGGGGAGCTCCTACAATGAGCAGTACTTC.

This rearrangement joins TRBV5-5 to TRBJ1-1; perhaps TRBD1 as D (5 bases). Trimming cost V 0 bases and J 8 bases, with 14 bases left between them. This CDR3 is built from 14 residues. Germline CDR1 reads SGHKS; CDR2 reads YYEKEE (reference sequence). In DNA, the CDR3 is TGTGCCAGCAGCTTGGCCATACGAGGGGAGGAAGCTTTCTTT. This sequence encodes CASSLAIRGEEAFF.

A note on this clonotype: At one end the junction does not follow the germline gene, possibly because of a read error. The gene calls are TRBV5-1 and TRBJ2-1; 11 bases are a match to TRBD1. This CDR3 region has 15 residues. CDR1 is SGHRS, CDR2 YFSETQ, per germline. CDR3 in DNA: TGCGCCAGCAGCTCAGGACAGGGGGCCCTCAATGAGCAGGTCTTC. This translates into CASSSGQGALNEQVF. Combining the CDR3 with reference TRBV5-1 and TRBJ2-1 gives the whole variable domain KAGVTQTPRYLIKTRGQQVTLSCSPISGHRSVSWYQQTPGQGLQFLFEYFSETQRNKGNFPGRFSGRQFSNSRSEMNVSTLELGDSALYLCASSSGQGALNEQVFGPGTRLTVL.

This clonotype was seen repeatedly, ten times or more. The rearrangement links TRBV4-3 to TRBJ2-1, with 8 bases matching TRBD2. The germline CDR1 and CDR2 sequences are LGHNA and YSLEER. The trim removed 3 bases at V and 6 bases at J, leaving 7 bases unmatched. CDR3 size: 15 residues. This chain's CDR3 is CASSHDAGGGNEQFF. The CDR3, as DNA: TGCGCCAGCAGCCATGACGCGGGGGGAGGCAATGAGCAGTTCTTC.

The chain employs TRBV12-3 or TRBV12-4 and TRBJ2-1, with 9 bases matching TRBD1. CDR3 size: 14 residues. The trim removed 7 bases at V and 6 bases at J, leaving 7 bases unmatched. The CDR3 DNA is TGTGCCAGCACCCCGGGACAGGGACTCAATGAGCAGTTCTTC. Translation gives CASTPGQGLNEQFF.

The chain is built from TRBV6-2 or TRBV6-3 and TRBJ2-3; TRBD2 matches 12 bases. The germline V gene has CDR1 MNHEY and CDR2 SVGEGT. This CDR3 spans 16 amino acids. The V gene end was trimmed by 0 bases and the J gene end by 9 bases; junction bases not matched to a gene: 7. CDR3 nucleotides: TGTGCCAGCAGTTACTCGGCTAGCGGGGGGGCCTACACGCAGTATTTT. This sequence encodes CASSYSASGGAYTQYF.

The rearrangement links TRBV11-1 to TRBJ2-1; D is uncertain. V gave up 2 bases and J gave up 9 bases, with 17 bases separating them. The CDR3 loop spans 15 amino acids. Per germline, CDR1 SGHAT and CDR2 FQDESV (reference sequence). This CDR3 is CASSLRRISSGEQFF. The CDR3 DNA follows: TGTGCCAGCAGCTTAAGGAGAATCTCCTCGGGTGAGCAGTTCTTC.

The rearrangement joins TRBV27 to TRBJ2-1, with 10 bases aligning to TRBD1. The CDR3 is 18 residues long. V lost 2 bases, J lost 2 bases, and 9 bases stayed unmatched. Per the germline V gene, CDR1 is MNHEY and CDR2 is SMNVEV (reference sequence). CDR3 loop: CASSLPPPGQGTYNEQFF. The CDR3, as DNA: TGTGCCAGCAGTTTACCCCCTCCGGGACAGGGGACCTACAATGAGCAGTTCTTC.

The chain employs TRBV28 and TRBJ1-1; D is possibly TRBD1 (6 bases). CDR1 MDHEN and CDR2 SYDVKM come from the germline V gene. V dropped 10 bases and J dropped 3 bases, with 15 bases sitting between them. The CDR3 is made up of 13 amino acids. CDR3 sequence: CANNRVGDTEAFF. The CDR3 DNA reads as TGTGCCAACAACAGGGTTGGGGACACTGAAGCTTTCTTT.

This clonotype was counted once. An end of the junction does not agree with germline; a read error may underlie this. This sequence joins TRBV13 and TRBJ1-2; no clear D. There are 13 residues in the CDR3. Germline V gene lookup returns CDR1 PRHDT and CDR2 FYEKMQ (reference sequence). The DNA for the CDR3 is TGTGCCGGCAGCTTATCACAGAACTGTGGCTACACCTTC. Its translation is CAGSLSQNCGYTF.

The chain carries TRBV7-2 and TRBJ1-1; 7 bases map to TRBD1. V shed 5 bases, J shed 10 bases, and the junction held 13 bases outside the gene matches. Per the germline V gene, CDR1 is SGHTA and CDR2 is FQGNSA. CDR3 length: 14 residues. CDR3 amino acids: CASSPETGRVGAFF. The CDR3 DNA follows: TGTGCCAGCAGCCCTGAGACAGGGAGGGTGGGAGCTTTCTTT.

The chain joins TRBV7-3 to TRBJ1-1; the D gene is possibly TRBD1 (6 bases). Germline assignment: CDR1 SGHTA and CDR2 FQGTGA. CDR3 size: 15 residues. V lost 0 bases and J lost 1, with 9 bases in between. CDR3 region: CASSLTGTSNTEAFF. The CDR3 DNA follows: TGTGCCAGCAGCTTAACGGGGACATCGAACACTGAAGCTTTCTTT.